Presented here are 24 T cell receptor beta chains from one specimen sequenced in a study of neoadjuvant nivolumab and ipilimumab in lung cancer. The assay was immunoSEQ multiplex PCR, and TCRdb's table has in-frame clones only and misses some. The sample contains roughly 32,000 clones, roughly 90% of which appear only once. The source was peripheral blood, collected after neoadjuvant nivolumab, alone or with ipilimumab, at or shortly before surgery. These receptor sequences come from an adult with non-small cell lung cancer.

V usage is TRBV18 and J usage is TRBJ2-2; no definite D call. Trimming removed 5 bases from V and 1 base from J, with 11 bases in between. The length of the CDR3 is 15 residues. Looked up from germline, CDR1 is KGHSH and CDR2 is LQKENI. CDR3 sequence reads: CASSRTEQNTGELFF. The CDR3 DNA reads TGTGCCAGCTCAAGGACCGAGCAGAACACCGGGGAGCTGTTTTTT. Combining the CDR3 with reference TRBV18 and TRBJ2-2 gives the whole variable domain NAGVMQNPRHLVRRRGQEARLRCSPMKGHSHVYWYRQLPEEGLKFMVYLQKENIIDESGMPKERFSAEFPKEGPSILRIQQVVRGDSAAYFCASSRTEQNTGELFFGEGSRLTVL.

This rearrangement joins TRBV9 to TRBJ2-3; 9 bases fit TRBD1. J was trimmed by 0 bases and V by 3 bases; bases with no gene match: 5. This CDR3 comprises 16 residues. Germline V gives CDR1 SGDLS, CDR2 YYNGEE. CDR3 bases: TGTGCCAGCAGCGGGGCGACAGGGGGAAGCACAGATACGCAGTATTTT. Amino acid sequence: CASSGATGGSTDTQYF.

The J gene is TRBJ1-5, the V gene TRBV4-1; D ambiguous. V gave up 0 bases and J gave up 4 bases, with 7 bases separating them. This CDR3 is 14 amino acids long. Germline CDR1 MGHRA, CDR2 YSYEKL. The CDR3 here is CASSQDRGNQPQHF. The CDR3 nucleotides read TGCGCCAGCAGCCAAGATCGCGGGAATCAGCCCCAGCATTTT.

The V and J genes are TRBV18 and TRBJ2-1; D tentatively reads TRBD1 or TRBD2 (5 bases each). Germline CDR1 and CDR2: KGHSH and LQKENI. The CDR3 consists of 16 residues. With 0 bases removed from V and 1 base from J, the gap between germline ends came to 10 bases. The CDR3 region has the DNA TGTGCCAGCTCACCACCGGGGCGGGCGTCCTACAATGAGCAGTTCTTC. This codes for CASSPPGRASYNEQFF.

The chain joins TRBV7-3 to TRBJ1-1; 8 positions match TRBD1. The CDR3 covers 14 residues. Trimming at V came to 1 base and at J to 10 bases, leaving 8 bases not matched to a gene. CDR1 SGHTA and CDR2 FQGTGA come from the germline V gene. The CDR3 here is CASSLNGQGTGAFF. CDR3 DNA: TGTGCCAGCAGCTTAAACGGACAGGGTACAGGAGCTTTCTTT. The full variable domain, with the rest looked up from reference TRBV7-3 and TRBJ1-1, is GAGVSQTPSNKVTEKGKYVELRCDPISGHTALYWYRQSLGQGPEFLIYFQGTGAADDSGLPNDRFFAVRPEGSVSTLKIQRTERGDSAVYLCASSLNGQGTGAFFGQGTRLTVV.

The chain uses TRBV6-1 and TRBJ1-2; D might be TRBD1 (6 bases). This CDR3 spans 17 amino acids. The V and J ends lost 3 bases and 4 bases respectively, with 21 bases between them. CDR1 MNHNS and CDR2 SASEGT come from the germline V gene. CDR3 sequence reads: CASSERDIVGTFYGYTF. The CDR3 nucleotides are TGTGCCAGCAGTGAGAGGGACATCGTGGGCACCTTCTATGGCTACACCTTC.

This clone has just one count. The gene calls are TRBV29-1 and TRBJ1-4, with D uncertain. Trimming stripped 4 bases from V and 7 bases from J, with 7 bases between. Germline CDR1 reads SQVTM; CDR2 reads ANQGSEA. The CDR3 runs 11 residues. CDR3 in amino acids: CSVGFTEKLFF. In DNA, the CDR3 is TGCAGCGTTGGATTTACTGAAAAACTGTTTTTT. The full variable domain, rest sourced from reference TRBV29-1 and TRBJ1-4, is SAVISQKPSRDICQRGTSLTIQCQVDSQVTMMFWYRQQPGQSLTLIATANQGSEATYESGFVIDKFPISRPNLTFSTLTVSNMSPEDSSIYLCSVGFTEKLFFGSGTQLSVL.

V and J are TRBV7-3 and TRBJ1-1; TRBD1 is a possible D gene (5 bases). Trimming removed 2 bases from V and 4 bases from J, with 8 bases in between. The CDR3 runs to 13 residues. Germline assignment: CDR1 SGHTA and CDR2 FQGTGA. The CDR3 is CASSLGQGTEAFF. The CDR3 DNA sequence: TGTGCCAGCAGCTTAGGGCAGGGCACTGAAGCTTTCTTT.

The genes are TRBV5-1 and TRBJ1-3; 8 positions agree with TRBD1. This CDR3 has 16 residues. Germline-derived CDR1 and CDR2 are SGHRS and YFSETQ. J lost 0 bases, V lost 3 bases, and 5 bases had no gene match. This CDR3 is CASSWEQGVSGNTIYF. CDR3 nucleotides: TGCGCCAGCAGCTGGGAACAGGGGGTCTCTGGAAACACCATATATTTT.

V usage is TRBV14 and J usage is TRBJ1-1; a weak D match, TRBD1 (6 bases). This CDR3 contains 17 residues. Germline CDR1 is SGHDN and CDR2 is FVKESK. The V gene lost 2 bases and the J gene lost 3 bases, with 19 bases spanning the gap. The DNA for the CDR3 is TGTGCCAGCAGCCAAACAGCAGGGGTGGATAGGTACACTGAAGCTTTCTTT. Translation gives CASSQTAGVDRYTEAFF.

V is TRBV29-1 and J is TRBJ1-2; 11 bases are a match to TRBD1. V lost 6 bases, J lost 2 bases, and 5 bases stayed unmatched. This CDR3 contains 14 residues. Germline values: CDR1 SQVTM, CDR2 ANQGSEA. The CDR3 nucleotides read TGCAGCGTGGGGACAGGGGGGGGGAACTATGGCTACACCTTC. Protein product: CSVGTGGGNYGYTF.

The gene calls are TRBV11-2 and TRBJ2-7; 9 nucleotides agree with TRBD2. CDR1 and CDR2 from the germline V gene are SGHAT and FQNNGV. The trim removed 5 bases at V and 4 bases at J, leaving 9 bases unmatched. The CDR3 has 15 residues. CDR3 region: CASSGDSGSAYEQYF. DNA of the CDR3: TGTGCCAGCAGCGGGGATAGCGGGAGCGCGTACGAGCAGTACTTC.

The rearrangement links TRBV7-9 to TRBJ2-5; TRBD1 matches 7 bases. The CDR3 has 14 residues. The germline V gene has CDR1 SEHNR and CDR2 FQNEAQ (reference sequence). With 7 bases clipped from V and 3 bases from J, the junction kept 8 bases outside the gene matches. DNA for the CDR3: TGTGCCAGCAACCTCAGGGGGTGGAAAGAGACCCAGTACTTC. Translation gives CASNLRGWKETQYF.

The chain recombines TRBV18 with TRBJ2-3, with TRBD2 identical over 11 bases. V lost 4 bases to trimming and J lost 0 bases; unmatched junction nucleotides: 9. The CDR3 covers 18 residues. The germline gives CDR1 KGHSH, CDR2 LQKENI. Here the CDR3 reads CASSLMGTSGRSTDTQYF. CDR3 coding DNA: TGTGCCAGCTCACTGATGGGAACTAGCGGGAGAAGCACAGATACGCAGTATTTT.

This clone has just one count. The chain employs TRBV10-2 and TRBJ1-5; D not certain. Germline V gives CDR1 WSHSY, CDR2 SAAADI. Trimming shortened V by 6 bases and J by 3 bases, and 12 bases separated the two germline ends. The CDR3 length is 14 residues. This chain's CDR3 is CASSRDGSNQPQHF. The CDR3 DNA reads TGCGCCAGCAGCCGCGACGGCTCCAATCAGCCCCAGCATTTT.

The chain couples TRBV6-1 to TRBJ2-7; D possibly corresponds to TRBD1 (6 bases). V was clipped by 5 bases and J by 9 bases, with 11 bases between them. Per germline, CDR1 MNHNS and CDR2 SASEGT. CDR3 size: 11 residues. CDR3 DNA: TGTGCCAGCAGTTACAGGGAAGGGCAGTACTTC. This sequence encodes CASSYREGQYF.

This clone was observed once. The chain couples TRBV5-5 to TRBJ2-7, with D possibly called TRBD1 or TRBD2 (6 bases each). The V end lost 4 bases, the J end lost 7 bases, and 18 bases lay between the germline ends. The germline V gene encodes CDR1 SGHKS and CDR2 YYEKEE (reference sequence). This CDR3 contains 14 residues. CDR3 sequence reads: CASSHEWGAREQYF. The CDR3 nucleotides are TGTGCCAGCAGCCACGAATGGGGGGCGAGGGAGCAGTACTTC.

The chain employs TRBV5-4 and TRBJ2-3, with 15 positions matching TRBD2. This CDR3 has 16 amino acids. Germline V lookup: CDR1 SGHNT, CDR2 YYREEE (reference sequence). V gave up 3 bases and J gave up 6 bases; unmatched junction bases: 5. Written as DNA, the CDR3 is TGTGCCAGCAGCTCGGGACTAGCGGGGGGCTCTGATACGCAGTATTTT. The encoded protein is CASSSGLAGGSDTQYF.

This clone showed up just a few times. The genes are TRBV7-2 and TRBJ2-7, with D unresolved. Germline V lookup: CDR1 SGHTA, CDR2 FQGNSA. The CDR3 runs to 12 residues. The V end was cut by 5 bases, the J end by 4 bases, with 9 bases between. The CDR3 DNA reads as TGTGCCAGCAGCCTATTCCTTTACGAGCAGTACTTC. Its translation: CASSLFLYEQYF.

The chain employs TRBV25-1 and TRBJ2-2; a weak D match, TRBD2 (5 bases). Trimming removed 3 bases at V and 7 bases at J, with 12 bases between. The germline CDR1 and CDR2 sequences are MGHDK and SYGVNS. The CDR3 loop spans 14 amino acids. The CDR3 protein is CASSEMGSGGELFF. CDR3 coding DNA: TGTGCCAGCAGTGAGATGGGGAGCGGCGGGGAGCTGTTTTTT.

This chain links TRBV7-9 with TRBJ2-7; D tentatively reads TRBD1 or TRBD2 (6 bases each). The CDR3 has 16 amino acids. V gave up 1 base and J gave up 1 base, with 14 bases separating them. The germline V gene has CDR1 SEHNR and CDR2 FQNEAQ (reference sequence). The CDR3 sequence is CASSLVGGTRSYEQYF. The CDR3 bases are TGTGCCAGCAGCTTAGTCGGCGGGACAAGGTCCTACGAGCAGTACTTC.

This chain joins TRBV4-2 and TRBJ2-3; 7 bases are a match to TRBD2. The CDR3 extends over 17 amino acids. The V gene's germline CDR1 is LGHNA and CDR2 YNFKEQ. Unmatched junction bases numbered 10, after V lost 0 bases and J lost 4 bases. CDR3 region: CASSQDNGGSLPDTQYF. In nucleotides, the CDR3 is TGTGCCAGCAGCCAAGATAACGGCGGGAGTTTGCCAGATACGCAGTATTTT.

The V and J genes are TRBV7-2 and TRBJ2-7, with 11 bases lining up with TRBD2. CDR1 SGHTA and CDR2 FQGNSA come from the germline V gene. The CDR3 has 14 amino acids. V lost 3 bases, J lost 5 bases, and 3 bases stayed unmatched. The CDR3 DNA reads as TGTGCCAGCAGCTTTTCTAGCGGGAGGAACGAGCAGTACTTC. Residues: CASSFSSGRNEQYF.

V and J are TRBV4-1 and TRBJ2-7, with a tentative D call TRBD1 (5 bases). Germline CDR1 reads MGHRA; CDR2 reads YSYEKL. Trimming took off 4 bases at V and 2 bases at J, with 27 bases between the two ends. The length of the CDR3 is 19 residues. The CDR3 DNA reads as TGCGCCAGCAGCCGAATAGATACCCCAGGGTCGAATCACGCCTACGAGCAGTACTTC. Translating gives CASSRIDTPGSNHAYEQYF.